Listed below are T cell receptor beta chains from one sample, sequenced in a study of blood T cells in healthy people across ages. MiXCR, applied by TCRdb to the 5' RACE reads, yields one record per CDR3 protein. The sample contains some 1.6 million distinct CDR3 sequences, about 35% of which appear only once. Sequenced material: blood. All receptors derive from a woman in her twenties or thirties in good health. CDR3s leave out the opening cysteine and the closing phenylalanine or tryptophan. Fields, in order: J gene, V gene, CDR3 protein.

j_gene: TRBJ1-5
v_gene: TRBV30
CDR3aa: AWSPGDQPQH

j_gene: TRBJ2-1
v_gene: TRBV5-1
CDR3aa: ASSFASVNEQF

j_gene: TRBJ2-3
v_gene: TRBV4-2
CDR3aa: ASSDTTGADTQY

j_gene: TRBJ2-3
v_gene: TRBV20-1
CDR3aa: SARSPGLAPTSTDTQY

j_gene: TRBJ1-5
v_gene: TRBV27
CDR3aa: ASSANRIQPQH

j_gene: TRBJ2-3
v_gene: TRBV6-1
CDR3aa: ASSDSGRRKGPIKESSTDTQY

j_gene: TRBJ2-1
v_gene: TRBV27
CDR3aa: ASPRRGRAGNEQF

j_gene: TRBJ2-6
v_gene: TRBV28
CDR3aa: ASSRGDRPSGANVLT

j_gene: TRBJ2-3
v_gene: TRBV2
CDR3aa: ASKDIETRGRKGTDTQY

j_gene: TRBJ2-1
v_gene: TRBV6-5
CDR3aa: ASSSWDRGSNEQF

j_gene: TRBJ2-5
v_gene: TRBV28
CDR3aa: ASSPSGTAHQETQY

j_gene: TRBJ1-5
v_gene: TRBV4-1
CDR3aa: ASSQDTGMAQH

j_gene: TRBJ1-2
v_gene: TRBV20-1
CDR3aa: SAMGLMIDGYT

j_gene: TRBJ2-6
v_gene: TRBV5-6
CDR3aa: ASSLVGSLGGANVLT

j_gene: TRBJ2-5
v_gene: TRBV12-5
CDR3aa: ASALAMETQY

j_gene: TRBJ2-5
v_gene: TRBV30
CDR3aa: ACGSGEETQY

j_gene: TRBJ2-4
v_gene: TRBV11-2
CDR3aa: ASSLTGYGQY

j_gene: TRBJ1-2
v_gene: TRBV9
CDR3aa: ASSVAGRGRGYT

j_gene: TRBJ1-2
v_gene: TRBV5-1
CDR3aa: ASSLGGTPSNYGYT

j_gene: TRBJ2-3
v_gene: TRBV7-9
CDR3aa: ASSALTGGTTDTQY

j_gene: TRBJ1-2
v_gene: TRBV7-9
CDR3aa: ASSPPVFRSRYGYT

j_gene: TRBJ2-7
v_gene: TRBV3-1
CDR3aa: ASRRDESYEQY

j_gene: TRBJ1-3
v_gene: TRBV12-3/TRBV12-4
CDR3aa: ASSLAGSGNTIY

j_gene: TRBJ2-5
v_gene: TRBV4-1
CDR3aa: ASSRGTAPVQETQY

j_gene: TRBJ2-1
v_gene: TRBV5-6
CDR3aa: ASSYTSHDYNEQF

j_gene: TRBJ1-1
v_gene: TRBV29-1
CDR3aa: SVAGQSNAEAF

j_gene: TRBJ2-3
v_gene: TRBV7-9
CDR3aa: ASSLNRGLVDTQY

j_gene: .
v_gene: TRBV10-1
CDR3aa: ASSPESRSEQY

j_gene: TRBJ2-2
v_gene: TRBV15
CDR3aa: ATSYRQATGELF

j_gene: TRBJ1-4
v_gene: TRBV5-1
CDR3aa: ASSLAAWEKLF

j_gene: .
v_gene: TRBV3-1
CDR3aa: ASSQGQGNIQETQF

j_gene: TRBJ1-3
v_gene: TRBV3-1
CDR3aa: ASSSLRRDRGYGNTIY

j_gene: TRBJ2-7
v_gene: TRBV27
CDR3aa: ASMGGGYEQY

j_gene: TRBJ2-7
v_gene: TRBV7-2
CDR3aa: ASSFGQIYEQY

j_gene: TRBJ2-5
v_gene: TRBV10-3
CDR3aa: AISEPTGRRETQY

j_gene: TRBJ2-4
v_gene: TRBV7-2
CDR3aa: ASSPRSPEMSVQY

j_gene: TRBJ2-5
v_gene: TRBV28
CDR3aa: ASSLGRGGRGTQY